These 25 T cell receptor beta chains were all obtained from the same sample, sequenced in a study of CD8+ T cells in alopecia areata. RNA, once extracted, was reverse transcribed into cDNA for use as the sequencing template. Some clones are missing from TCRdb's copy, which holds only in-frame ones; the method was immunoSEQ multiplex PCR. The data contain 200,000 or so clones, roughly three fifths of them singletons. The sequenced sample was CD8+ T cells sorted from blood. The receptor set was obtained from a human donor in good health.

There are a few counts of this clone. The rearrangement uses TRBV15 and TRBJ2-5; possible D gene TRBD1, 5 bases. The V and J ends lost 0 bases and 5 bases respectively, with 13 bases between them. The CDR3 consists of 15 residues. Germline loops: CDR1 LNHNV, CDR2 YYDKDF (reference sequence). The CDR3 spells CATSRDRGLGETQYF. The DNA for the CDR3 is TGTGCCACCAGCAGAGATAGGGGCCTAGGCGAGACCCAGTACTTC. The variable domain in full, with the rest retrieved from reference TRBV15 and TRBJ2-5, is DAMVIQNPRYQVTQFGKPVTLSCSQTLNHNVMYWYQQKSSQAPKLLFHYYDKDFNNEADTPDNFQSRRPNTSFCFLDIRSPGLGDTAMYLCATSRDRGLGETQYFGPGTRLLVL.

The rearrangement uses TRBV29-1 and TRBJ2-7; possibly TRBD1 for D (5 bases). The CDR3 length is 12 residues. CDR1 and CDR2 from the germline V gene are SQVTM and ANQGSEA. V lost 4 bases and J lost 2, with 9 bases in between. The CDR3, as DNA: TGCAGCGTTGGGTCGACAGCCTACGAGCAGTACTTC. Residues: CSVGSTAYEQYF.

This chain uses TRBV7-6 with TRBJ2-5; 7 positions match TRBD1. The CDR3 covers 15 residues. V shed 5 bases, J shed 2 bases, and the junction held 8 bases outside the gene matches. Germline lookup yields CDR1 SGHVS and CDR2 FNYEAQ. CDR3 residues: CASSLGDREQETQYF. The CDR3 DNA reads TGTGCCAGCAGCCTAGGGGACAGAGAACAAGAGACCCAGTACTTC.

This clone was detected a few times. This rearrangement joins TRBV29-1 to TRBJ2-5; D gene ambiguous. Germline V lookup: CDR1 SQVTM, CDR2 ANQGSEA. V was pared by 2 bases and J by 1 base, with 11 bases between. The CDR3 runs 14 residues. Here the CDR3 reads CSVETPGRQETQYF. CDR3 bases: TGCAGCGTTGAAACTCCGGGTCGCCAAGAGACCCAGTACTTC.

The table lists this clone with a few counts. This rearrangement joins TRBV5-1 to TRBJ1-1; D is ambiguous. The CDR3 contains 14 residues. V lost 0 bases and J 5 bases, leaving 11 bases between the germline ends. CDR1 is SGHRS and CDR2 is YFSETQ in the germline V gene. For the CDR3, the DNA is TGCGCCAGCAGCTTGGTCAGTGGCTGGACTGAAGCTTTCTTT. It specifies CASSLVSGWTEAFF.

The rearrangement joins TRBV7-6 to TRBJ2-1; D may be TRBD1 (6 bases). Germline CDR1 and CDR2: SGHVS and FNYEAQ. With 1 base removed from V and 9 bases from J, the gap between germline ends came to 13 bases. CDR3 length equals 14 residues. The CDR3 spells CASSLGPQGGEQFF. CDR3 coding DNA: TGTGCCAGCAGCTTAGGTCCACAGGGTGGTGAGCAGTTCTTC.

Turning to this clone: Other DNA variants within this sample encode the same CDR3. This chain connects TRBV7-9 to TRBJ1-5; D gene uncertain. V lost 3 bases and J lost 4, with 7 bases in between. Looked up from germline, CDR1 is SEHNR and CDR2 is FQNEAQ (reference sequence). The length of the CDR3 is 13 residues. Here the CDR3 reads CASSLSGNQPQHF. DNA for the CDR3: TGTGCCAGCAGCTTGAGTGGGAATCAGCCCCAGCATTTT.

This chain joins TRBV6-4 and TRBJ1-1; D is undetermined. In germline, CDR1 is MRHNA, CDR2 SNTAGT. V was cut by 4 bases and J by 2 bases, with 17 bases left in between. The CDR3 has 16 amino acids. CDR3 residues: CASSGRAGSANTEAFF. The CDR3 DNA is TGTGCCAGCAGTGGAAGGGCAGGTAGTGCCAACACTGAAGCTTTCTTT.

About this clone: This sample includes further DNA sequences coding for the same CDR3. CDR3 sequence (DNA): TGTGCCAGCAGCGTAGATGGGGCGAACACTGAAGCTTTCTTT. The encoded protein is CASSVDGANTEAFF. The V and J genes are TRBV9 and TRBJ1-1, with D maybe TRBD1 (5 bases). CDR3 size: 14 residues. CDR1 and CDR2 from the germline V gene are SGDLS and YYNGEE. The V and J ends lost 0 bases and 1 base respectively, with 7 bases between them.

CDR3 bases: TGTGCCTGGAGTGTATATGGTTTCAGCAATCAGCCCCAGCATTTT. Translated: CAWSVYGFSNQPQHF. The chain links TRBV30 to TRBJ1-5; D gene uncertain. Trimming took off 0 bases at V and 1 base at J, with 10 bases between the two ends. The CDR3 is 15 residues long. The germline gives CDR1 GTSNPN, CDR2 SVGIG (reference sequence).

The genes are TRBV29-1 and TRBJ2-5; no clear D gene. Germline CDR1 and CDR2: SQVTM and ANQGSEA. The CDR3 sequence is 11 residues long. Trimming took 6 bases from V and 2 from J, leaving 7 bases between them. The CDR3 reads CSVVEQETQYF. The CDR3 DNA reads TGCAGCGTCGTGGAGCAAGAGACCCAGTACTTC.

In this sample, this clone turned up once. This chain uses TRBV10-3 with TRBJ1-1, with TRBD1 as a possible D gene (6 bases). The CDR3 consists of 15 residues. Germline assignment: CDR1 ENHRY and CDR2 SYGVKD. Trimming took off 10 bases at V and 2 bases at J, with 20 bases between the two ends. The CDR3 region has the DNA TGTGCCACTCAACTGAATCCAGGGGTTAACACTGAAGCTTTCTTT. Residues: CATQLNPGVNTEAFF.

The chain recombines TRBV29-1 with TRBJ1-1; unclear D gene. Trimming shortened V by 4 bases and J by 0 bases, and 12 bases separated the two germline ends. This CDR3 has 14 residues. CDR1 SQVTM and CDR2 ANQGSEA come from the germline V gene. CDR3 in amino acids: CSVVSAGMNTEAFF. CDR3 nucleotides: TGCAGCGTTGTGTCAGCCGGGATGAACACTGAAGCTTTCTTT.

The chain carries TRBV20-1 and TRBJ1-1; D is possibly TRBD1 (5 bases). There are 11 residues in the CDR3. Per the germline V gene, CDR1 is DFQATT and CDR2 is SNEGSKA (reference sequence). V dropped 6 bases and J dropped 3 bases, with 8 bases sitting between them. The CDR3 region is CSAPRDTEAFF. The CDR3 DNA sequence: TGCAGTGCCCCCAGGGACACTGAAGCTTTCTTT.

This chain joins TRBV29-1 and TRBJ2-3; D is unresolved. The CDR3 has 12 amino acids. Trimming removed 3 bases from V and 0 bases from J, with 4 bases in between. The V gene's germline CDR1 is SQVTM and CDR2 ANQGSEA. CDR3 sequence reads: CSVEGSTDTQYF. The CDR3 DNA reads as TGCAGCGTTGAGGGGAGCACAGATACGCAGTATTTT.

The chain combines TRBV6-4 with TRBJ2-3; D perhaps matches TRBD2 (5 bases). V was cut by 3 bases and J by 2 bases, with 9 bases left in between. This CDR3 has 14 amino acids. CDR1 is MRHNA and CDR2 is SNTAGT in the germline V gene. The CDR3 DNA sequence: TGTGCCAGCAGTGAGTCGACTAACACAGATACGCAGTATTTT. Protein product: CASSESTNTDTQYF.

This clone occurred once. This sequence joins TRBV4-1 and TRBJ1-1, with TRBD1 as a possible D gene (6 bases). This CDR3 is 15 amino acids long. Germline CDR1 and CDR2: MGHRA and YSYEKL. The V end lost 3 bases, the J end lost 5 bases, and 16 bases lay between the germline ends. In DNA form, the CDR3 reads TGCGCCAGCAGCCACGATGGACAGTCGGGGACTGAAGCTTTCTTT. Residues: CASSHDGQSGTEAFF.

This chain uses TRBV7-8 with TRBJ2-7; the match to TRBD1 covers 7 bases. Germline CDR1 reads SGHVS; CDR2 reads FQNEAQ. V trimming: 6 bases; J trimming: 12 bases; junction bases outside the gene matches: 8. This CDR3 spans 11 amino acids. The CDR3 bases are TGTGCCAGCAGTTCCGGGACAGTTGTGTACTTC. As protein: CASSSGTVVYF.

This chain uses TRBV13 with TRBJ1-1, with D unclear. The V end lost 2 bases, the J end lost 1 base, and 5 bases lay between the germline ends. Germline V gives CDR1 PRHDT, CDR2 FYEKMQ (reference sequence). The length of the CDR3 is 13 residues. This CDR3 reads CASSLMGNTEAFF. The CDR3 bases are TGTGCCAGCAGCTTAATGGGGAACACTGAAGCTTTCTTT. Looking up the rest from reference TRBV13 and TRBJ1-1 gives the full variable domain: AAGVIQSPRHLIKEKRETATLKCYPIPRHDTVYWYQQGPGQDPQFLISFYEKMQSDKGSIPDRFSAQQFSDYHSELNMSSLELGDSALYFCASSLMGNTEAFFGQGTRLTVV.

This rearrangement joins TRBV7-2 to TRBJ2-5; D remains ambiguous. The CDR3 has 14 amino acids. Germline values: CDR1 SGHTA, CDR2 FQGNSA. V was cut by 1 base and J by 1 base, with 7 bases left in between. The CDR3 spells CASSLVRAQETQYF. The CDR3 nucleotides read TGTGCCAGCAGCTTAGTGCGAGCCCAAGAGACCCAGTACTTC.

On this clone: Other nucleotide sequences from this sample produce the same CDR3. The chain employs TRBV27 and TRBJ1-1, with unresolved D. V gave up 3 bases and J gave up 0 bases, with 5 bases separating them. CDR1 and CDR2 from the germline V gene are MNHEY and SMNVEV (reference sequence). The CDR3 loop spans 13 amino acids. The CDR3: CASSLGLNTEAFF. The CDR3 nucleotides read TGTGCCAGCAGTTTGGGTCTGAACACTGAAGCTTTCTTT.

The CDR3 nucleotides are TGCGCCAGCAGCTTATCCGATGAGCAGTTCTTC. It translates to CASSLSDEQFF. The genes are TRBV5-1 and TRBJ2-1; D remains ambiguous. This CDR3 has 11 amino acids. Trimming took off 2 bases at V and 8 bases at J, with 5 bases between the two ends. Germline assignment: CDR1 SGHRS and CDR2 YFSETQ.

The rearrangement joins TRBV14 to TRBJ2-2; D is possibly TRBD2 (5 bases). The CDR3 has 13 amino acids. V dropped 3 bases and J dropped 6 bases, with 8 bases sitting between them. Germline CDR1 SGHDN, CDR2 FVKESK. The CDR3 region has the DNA TGTGCCAGCAGCCAGCTAGCACCCGGGGAGCTGTTTTTT. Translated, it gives CASSQLAPGELFF.

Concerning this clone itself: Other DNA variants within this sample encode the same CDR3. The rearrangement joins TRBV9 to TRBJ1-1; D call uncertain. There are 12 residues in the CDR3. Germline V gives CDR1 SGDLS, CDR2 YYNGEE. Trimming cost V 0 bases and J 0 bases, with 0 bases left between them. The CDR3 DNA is TGTGCCAGCAGCGTAGTGAACACTGAAGCTTTCTTT. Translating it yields CASSVVNTEAFF.

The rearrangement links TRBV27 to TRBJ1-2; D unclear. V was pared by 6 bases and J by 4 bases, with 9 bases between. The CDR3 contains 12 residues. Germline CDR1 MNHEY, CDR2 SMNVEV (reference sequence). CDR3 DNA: TGTGCCAGCAGGGACGGGAGCTATGGCTACACCTTC. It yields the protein CASRDGSYGYTF.